This is a list of T cell receptor beta chains from one sample in a study of monozygotic twins with inflammatory bowel disease. TCRdb re-called the 5' RACE reads; one entry per CDR3 protein, DNA not given. The repertoire table contains roughly 200,000 distinct CDR3 sequences. The material sequenced was blood. The receptors were sampled from a human donor with ulcerative colitis or Crohn's disease, or a healthy co-twin of an affected twin (not recorded which). Each CDR3 is given with its conserved first and last residue.

v_call: TRBV12-3/TRBV12-4; j_call: TRBJ1-3; cdr3_length: 14; cdr3_aa: CASSRDSAGNTIYF
v_call: TRBV27; j_call: TRBJ2-7; cdr3_length: 13; cdr3_aa: CASSQTGSYEQYF
v_call: TRBV6-6; j_call: TRBJ2-2; cdr3_length: 14; cdr3_aa: CASTQTGPTGELFF
v_call: TRBV5-1; j_call: TRBJ2-3; cdr3_length: 16; cdr3_aa: CASSLGRGSSTDTQYF
v_call: TRBV29-1; j_call: TRBJ1-1; cdr3_length: 13; cdr3_aa: CSVEVQWNTEAFF
v_call: TRBV5-6; j_call: TRBJ2-4; cdr3_length: 14; cdr3_aa: CASSSAGASNIQYF
v_call: TRBV3-1; j_call: TRBJ2-7; cdr3_length: 11; cdr3_aa: CASSATYEQYF
v_call: TRBV29-1; j_call: TRBJ2-3; cdr3_length: 14; cdr3_aa: CSVEDPGREDTQYF
v_call: TRBV5-1; j_call: TRBJ2-2; cdr3_length: 15; cdr3_aa: CASSLVPGQPGELFF
v_call: TRBV19; j_call: TRBJ2-3; cdr3_length: 16; cdr3_aa: CASSNLGGGGTDTQYF
v_call: TRBV12-5; j_call: TRBJ1-1; cdr3_length: 14; cdr3_aa: CASGPDREGAEAFF
v_call: TRBV7-3; j_call: TRBJ2-1; cdr3_length: 13; cdr3_aa: CASSLMAYNEQFF
v_call: TRBV7-2; j_call: TRBJ2-7; cdr3_length: 17; cdr3_aa: CASSLRPGQGAFYEQYF
v_call: TRBV12-3/TRBV12-4; j_call: TRBJ1-6; cdr3_length: 14; cdr3_aa: CASSDGSYNSPLHF
v_call: TRBV2; j_call: TRBJ1-1; cdr3_length: 13; cdr3_aa: CASKAGRNTEAFF
v_call: TRBV5-5; j_call: TRBJ2-7; cdr3_length: 14; cdr3_aa: CASSFRQDYYEQYF
v_call: TRBV5-5; j_call: TRBJ1-5; cdr3_length: 18; cdr3_aa: CASSPAALQLYSNQPQHF
v_call: TRBV12-3/TRBV12-4; j_call: TRBJ1-2; cdr3_length: 13; cdr3_aa: CASSQTGIYGYTF
v_call: TRBV5-6; j_call: TRBJ2-3; cdr3_length: 19; cdr3_aa: CASSVIGGQGGPSTDTQYF
v_call: TRBV5-6; j_call: TRBJ1-1; cdr3_length: 14; cdr3_aa: CASSSGQRNTEAFF
v_call: TRBV5-1; j_call: TRBJ2-6; cdr3_length: 18; cdr3_aa: CASSLEGTVLSGANVLTF
v_call: TRBV15; j_call: TRBJ2-1; cdr3_length: 16; cdr3_aa: CATSPQRLPSYNEQFF
v_call: TRBV12-3/TRBV12-4; j_call: TRBJ2-1; cdr3_length: 11; cdr3_aa: CASLTLNEQFF
v_call: TRBV19; j_call: TRBJ2-2; cdr3_length: 15; cdr3_aa: CASSIGGQGPGELFF
v_call: TRBV3-1; j_call: TRBJ2-5; cdr3_length: 18; cdr3_aa: CASLAPGGGPPLLETQYF
v_call: TRBV7-2; j_call: TRBJ2-1; cdr3_length: 13; cdr3_aa: CASSPYRGSEQFF
v_call: TRBV5-1; j_call: TRBJ1-1; cdr3_length: 14; cdr3_aa: CASSGDGVRGRAFF
v_call: TRBV15; j_call: TRBJ2-7; cdr3_length: 15; cdr3_aa: CATSRGQVGSYEQYF
v_call: TRBV25-1; j_call: TRBJ2-3; cdr3_length: 12; cdr3_aa: CAGGGERDTQYF
v_call: TRBV5-1; j_call: TRBJ2-2; cdr3_length: 16; cdr3_aa: CASSLRDISNTGELFF
v_call: TRBV6-2/TRBV6-3; j_call: TRBJ1-5; cdr3_length: 17; cdr3_aa: CASSYSIHKGGDQPQHF
v_call: TRBV20-1; j_call: TRBJ1-1; cdr3_length: 16; cdr3_aa: CSARDSGGGARTEAFF
v_call: TRBV5-4; j_call: TRBJ1-6; cdr3_length: 13; cdr3_aa: CASSSPPHSPLHF
v_call: TRBV9; j_call: TRBJ2-2; cdr3_length: 16; cdr3_aa: CASSSGTGYGTGELFF
v_call: TRBV5-1; j_call: TRBJ2-1; cdr3_length: 17; cdr3_aa: CASSLEWGRSSYNEQFF
v_call: TRBV20-1; j_call: TRBJ2-1; cdr3_length: 14; cdr3_aa: CSAYPRRVGNEQFF
v_call: TRBV5-1; j_call: TRBJ2-3; cdr3_length: 16; cdr3_aa: CASSLGDRLSTDTQYF
v_call: TRBV6-1; j_call: TRBJ1-1; cdr3_length: 15; cdr3_aa: CASRRGFRGNTEAFF
v_call: TRBV12-3/TRBV12-4; j_call: TRBJ2-7; cdr3_length: 14; cdr3_aa: CASSLHGSSYEQYF
v_call: TRBV20-1; j_call: TRBJ1-5; cdr3_length: 14; cdr3_aa: CSARDRAANQPQHF
v_call: TRBV20-1; j_call: TRBJ1-5; cdr3_length: 13; cdr3_aa: CSARVQSNQPQHF